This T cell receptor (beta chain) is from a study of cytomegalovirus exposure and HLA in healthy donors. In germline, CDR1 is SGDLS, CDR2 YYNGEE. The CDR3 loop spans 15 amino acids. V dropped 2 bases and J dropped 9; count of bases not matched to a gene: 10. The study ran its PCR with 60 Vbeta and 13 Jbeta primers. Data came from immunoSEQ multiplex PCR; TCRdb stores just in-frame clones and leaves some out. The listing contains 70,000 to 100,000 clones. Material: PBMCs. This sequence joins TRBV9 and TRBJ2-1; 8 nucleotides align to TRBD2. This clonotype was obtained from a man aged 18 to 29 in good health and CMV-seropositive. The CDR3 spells CASSVLKRGTFEQFF. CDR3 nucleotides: TGTGCCAGCAGCGTTTTGAAGCGGGGGACCTTTGAGCAGTTCTTC.